These 10 T cell receptor beta chains share one sample of origin, sequenced in a study of T cells after yellow fever vaccination. TCRdb ran MiXCR on the 5' RACE reads and lists one entry per CDR3 protein. The table shows around 300,000 distinct CDR3 sequences, with around 4.5% occurring only once. This sample comprised PBMCs, obtained 15 days after the yellow fever booster vaccination. The receptor source for this set is a man aged 18 to 35 who received the YFV17D yellow fever vaccine.

Many counts were recorded for this clonotype. The junction departs from the called germline gene at one end, perhaps through a read error. The J gene is TRBJ1-1, the V gene TRBV20-1; 11 nucleotides line up with TRBD1. Germline V gene sequence: CDR1 DFQATT, CDR2 SNEGSKA (reference sequence). This CDR3 comprises 16 residues. CDR3 DNA sequence: TGCAGTTCACTAGAGGGACAGGGGGGAGGGAGCACTGAACCTTTCTTT. Protein sequence: CSSLEGQGGGSTEPFF.

The CDR3 region is CASSLNIESDEKLFF. The CDR3 DNA follows: TGTGCCAGCAGTCTAAACATAGAAAGTGATGAAAAACTGTTTTTT. The rearrangement links TRBV6-5 to TRBJ1-4; no clear D gene. V lost 5 bases and J lost 6, with 16 bases in between. Germline CDR1 and CDR2: MNHEY and SVGAGI. This CDR3 spans 15 amino acids.

This clonotype was seen a few times. The chain joins TRBV5-1 to TRBJ2-3; D could derive from TRBD1 or TRBD2 (7 bases each). The CDR3 contains 16 residues. Germline V CDR1 and CDR2: SGHRS, YFSETQ. V lost 3 bases to trimming and J lost 0 bases, with 14 bases between them. This CDR3 reads CASSSAGGGSTDTQYF. The DNA for the CDR3 is TGCGCCAGCAGCTCGGCAGGGGGGGGTAGCACAGATACGCAGTATTTT.

This clonotype came up many times. The chain recombines TRBV6-6 with TRBJ2-1; no clear D. Germline assignment: CDR1 MNHNY and CDR2 SVGAGI (reference sequence). This CDR3 spans 13 amino acids. Trimming stripped 4 bases from V and 9 bases from J, with 13 bases between. The CDR3 coding sequence is TGTGCCAGCAGTTCCGGGTCAGTAGGTGAGCAGTTCTTC. Encoded protein: CASSSGSVGEQFF.

This chain joins TRBV5-1 and TRBJ2-3; no definite D call. The ends were cut back, 8 bases at V and 2 bases at J, with 12 bases in the middle. Germline V lookup: CDR1 SGHRS, CDR2 YFSETQ. This CDR3 contains 13 residues. Written as DNA, the CDR3 is TGCGCCAGTTCGGACGGGTCCACAGATACGCAGTATTTT. Its translation: CASSDGSTDTQYF.

The table lists this clonotype with many counts. This sequence joins TRBV29-1 and TRBJ2-1, with TRBD1 as a possible D gene (6 bases). The CDR3 length is 14 residues. The V end was cut by 3 bases, the J end by 6 bases, with 15 bases between. Germline V CDR1 and CDR2: SQVTM, ANQGSEA. CDR3 in DNA: TGCAGCGTTGACAGCAGGGCAGGGGTCAATGAGCAGTTCTTC. Amino acids: CSVDSRAGVNEQFF.

This clonotype was seen a handful of times. This chain links TRBV7-2 with TRBJ1-2; 7 bases fit TRBD1. J gave up 0 bases and V 6 bases, and 7 bases lay outside the gene matches. Per the germline V gene, CDR1 is SGHTA and CDR2 is FQGNSA. The CDR3 consists of 15 residues. The CDR3 reads CASSLDRAANYGYTF. The CDR3 region has the DNA TGTGCCAGCAGTCTAGACAGGGCAGCTAACTATGGCTACACCTTC. Variable domain in full (rest from reference TRBV7-2 and TRBJ1-2): GAGVSQSPSNKVTEKGKDVELRCDPISGHTALYWYRQSLGQGLEFLIYFQGNSAPDKSGLPSDRFSAERTGGSVSTLTIQRTQQEDSAVYLCASSLDRAANYGYTFGSGTRLTVV.

The V call is TRBV12-3 or TRBV12-4, the J call TRBJ1-1, with TRBD1 as a possible D gene (6 bases). The CDR3 sequence is 15 residues long. V lost 0 bases and J 4 bases, leaving 12 bases between the germline ends. CDR3 bases: TGTGCCAGCAGTTTAGCGTCATCAGGGGTCACTGAAGCTTTCTTT. It is translated as CASSLASSGVTEAFF.

The table lists this clonotype with many counts. V usage is TRBV5-5 and J usage is TRBJ1-2; 9 bases match TRBD1. The J segment lost 2 bases and the V segment lost 3 bases, leaving 5 bases of the junction unmatched. The length of the CDR3 is 15 residues. The germline gives CDR1 SGHKS, CDR2 YYEKEE (reference sequence). CDR3 DNA: TGTGCCAGCAGCTCCCCGGACAGGGGAAACTATGGCTACACCTTC. It encodes CASSSPDRGNYGYTF.

This clonotype has just a few counts. V usage is TRBV6-5 and J usage is TRBJ1-2; 7 bases fit TRBD1. The CDR3 has 16 residues. The junction had 17 bases not matched to a gene; V was cut back by 7 bases and J by 6 bases. Germline V gives CDR1 MNHEY, CDR2 SVGAGI. CDR3 loop: CASNPGGGQGGNGYTF. CDR3 bases: TGTGCCAGCAATCCAGGGGGAGGTCAGGGTGGCAATGGCTACACCTTC.